These 18 T cell receptor beta chains share one sample of origin, sequenced in a study of blood T cell repertoires in COVID-19. Profiling relied on immunoSEQ multiplex PCR, and the TCRdb table lists in-frame clones only, not all of them. The sample lists 150,000 or so clones, 80% to 90% occurring once. Sequences were obtained from peripheral blood. Source of these receptors: a young man with COVID-19, enrolled during active disease.

The rearrangement links TRBV2 to TRBJ2-4; D gene unclear. This CDR3 is 16 amino acids long. V lost 5 bases and J 0 bases, leaving 14 bases between the germline ends. In germline, CDR1 is SNHLY, CDR2 FYNNEI. The CDR3 nucleotides are TGTGCCAGCAGTCCCCCAGCGACCCTAGCCAAAAACATTCAGTACTTC. Its protein is CASSPPATLAKNIQYF.

V usage is TRBV18 and J usage is TRBJ1-1; D not resolved. V lost 2 bases to trimming and J lost 5 bases, with 6 bases between them. The length of the CDR3 is 12 residues. The germline V gene has CDR1 KGHSH and CDR2 LQKENI. The CDR3 nucleotides are TGTGCCAGCTCACCAGGGCAGACTGAAGCTTTCTTT. It encodes CASSPGQTEAFF.

V usage is TRBV12-3 or TRBV12-4 and J usage is TRBJ1-2; D remains ambiguous. The germline V and J ends were trimmed by 6 bases and 6 bases, with 14 bases remaining between them. The CDR3 covers 13 residues. This CDR3 reads CASRLRSLDGYTF. The CDR3 bases are TGTGCCAGCAGACTGAGGAGCCTGGATGGCTACACCTTC.

The chain combines TRBV19 with TRBJ2-2, with 11 bases lining up with TRBD2. Germline V gene lookup returns CDR1 LNHDA and CDR2 SQIVND (reference sequence). The CDR3 is 16 residues long. After removal of 5 bases from V and 13 bases from J, the junction contained 15 bases not matched to a gene. The CDR3 region has the DNA TGTGCCAGTAGTCCGACACTAACGCTAGCGGGGGGACCGCTGTTTTTT. Protein: CASSPTLTLAGGPLFF.

This chain joins TRBV12-3 or TRBV12-4 and TRBJ2-7; D gene unclear. This CDR3 region has 13 residues. V gave up 3 bases and J gave up 0 bases, with 6 bases separating them. This chain's CDR3 is CASSFGPSYEQYF. DNA for the CDR3: TGTGCCAGCAGTTTTGGCCCCTCCTACGAGCAGTACTTC.

CDR3 protein: CASSEAGTNTGELFF. In DNA form, the CDR3 reads TGTGCCAGCAGCGAGGCAGGAACGAACACCGGGGAGCTGTTTTTT. The V gene is TRBV9, the J gene TRBJ2-2; D is undetermined. Germline V gene lookup returns CDR1 SGDLS and CDR2 YYNGEE. V lost 3 bases and J lost 0, with 9 bases in between. CDR3 length: 15 residues.

This clone was counted between two and nine times. The chain uses TRBV5-6 and TRBJ2-2, with a possible D match to TRBD2 (6 bases). CDR3 length: 17 amino acids. V dropped 4 bases and J dropped 7 bases, with 23 bases sitting between them. The germline CDR1 and CDR2 sequences are SGHDT and YYEEEE. The CDR3 loop reads CASSPLLEGTISGELFF. For the CDR3, the DNA is TGTGCCAGCAGCCCACTGTTGGAGGGTACAATCAGCGGGGAGCTGTTTTTT.

The rearrangement uses TRBV9 and TRBJ2-2; D not certain. The V gene's germline CDR1 is SGDLS and CDR2 YYNGEE. Trimming took off 10 bases at V and 5 bases at J, with 12 bases between the two ends. This CDR3 is 12 amino acids long. As DNA, the CDR3 is TGTGCCGGAGCCGGTGGGACCGGGGAGCTGTTTTTT. This encodes CAGAGGTGELFF.

V gene TRBV6-5 combines with J gene TRBJ1-1, with 8 nucleotides matching TRBD1. This CDR3 has 13 residues. Germline V gene lookup returns CDR1 MNHEY and CDR2 SVGAGI. After removal of 7 bases from V and 6 bases from J, the junction contained 7 bases not matched to a gene. CDR3 nucleotides: TGTGCCAGCAATCAGGGGGCGAGGGCTGAAGCTTTCTTT. Translation gives CASNQGARAEAFF.

V gene TRBV9 combines with J gene TRBJ2-1, with D possibly being TRBD1 (6 bases). CDR1 and CDR2 (germline): SGDLS, YYNGEE. Trimming took off 4 bases at V and 0 bases at J, with 17 bases between the two ends. CDR3 length: 17 residues. The CDR3 protein is CASSPRDTMNSYNEQFF. The DNA of the CDR3 is TGTGCCAGCAGCCCCCGGGACACGATGAACTCCTACAATGAGCAGTTCTTC. The whole variable domain, filled in from reference TRBV9 and TRBJ2-1, reads DSGVTQTPKHLITATGQRVTLRCSPRSGDLSVYWYQQSLDQGLQFLIQYYNGEERAKGNILERFSAQQFPDLHSELNLSSLELGDSALYFCASSPRDTMNSYNEQFFGPGTRLTVL.

This chain connects TRBV7-9 to TRBJ1-2; TRBD1 matches 7 bases. The junction had 7 bases not matched to a gene; V was cut back by 3 bases and J by 12 bases. Per germline, CDR1 SEHNR and CDR2 FQNEAQ (reference sequence). The CDR3 contains 12 residues. This chain's CDR3 is CASSFPEGAHTF. The CDR3 DNA reads as TGTGCCAGCAGCTTCCCCGAGGGGGCTCACACCTTC. Full variable domain (outside the CDR3, taken from reference TRBV7-9 and TRBJ1-2): DTGVSQNPRHKITKRGQNVTFRCDPISEHNRLYWYRQTLGQGPEFLTYFQNEAQLEKSRLLSDRFSAERPKGSFSTLEIQRTEQGDSAMYLCASSFPEGAHTFGSGTRLTVV.

This clone was seen just once. The rearrangement uses TRBV7-9 and TRBJ2-5; 13 positions agree with TRBD2. The CDR3 has 17 amino acids. Trimming at V came to 1 base and at J to 4 bases, leaving 6 bases not matched to a gene. Germline values: CDR1 SEHNR, CDR2 FQNEAQ (reference sequence). The CDR3 sequence is CASSLVTSGRATETQYF. CDR3 nucleotide sequence: TGTGCCAGCAGCTTAGTTACTAGCGGGAGGGCCACAGAGACCCAGTACTTC. Combining the CDR3 with reference TRBV7-9 and TRBJ2-5 gives the whole variable domain DTGVSQNPRHKITKRGQNVTFRCDPISEHNRLYWYRQTLGQGPEFLTYFQNEAQLEKSRLLSDRFSAERPKGSFSTLEIQRTEQGDSAMYLCASSLVTSGRATETQYFGPGTRLLVL.

The chain has TRBV6-2 or TRBV6-3 and TRBJ2-1; 13 bases match TRBD2. Per the germline V gene, CDR1 is MNHEY and CDR2 is SVGEGT. With V trimmed by 5 bases and J by 13 bases, 17 bases remained unmatched. The CDR3 runs to 17 residues. The CDR3 protein is CASSRKTSGRADSTQFF. The CDR3 DNA follows: TGTGCCAGCAGTCGCAAAACTAGCGGGAGGGCCGATTCAACCCAGTTCTTC.

V usage is TRBV7-8 and J usage is TRBJ2-5; D perhaps matches TRBD2 (6 bases). The V end was cut by 5 bases, the J end by 7 bases, with 23 bases between. The germline gives CDR1 SGHVS, CDR2 FQNEAQ. The CDR3 is 16 residues long. Written as DNA, the CDR3 is TGTGCCAGCAGCCAAGGGACTTCTAATCGGGTCAGGACCCAGTACTTC. This sequence encodes CASSQGTSNRVRTQYF.

The rearrangement links TRBV27 to TRBJ2-1, with 7 bases that match TRBD1. V lost 1 base to trimming and J lost 5 bases; unmatched junction nucleotides: 2. The CDR3 spans 14 residues. Germline loops: CDR1 MNHEY, CDR2 SMNVEV (reference sequence). CDR3 coding DNA: TGTGCCAGCAGTTTATACAGGGGAAACAATGAGCAGTTCTTC. Translation: CASSLYRGNNEQFF.

This chain connects TRBV6-2 or TRBV6-3 to TRBJ2-7, with a weak D call TRBD1 (5 bases). V dropped 4 bases and J dropped 0 bases, with 13 bases sitting between them. Looked up from germline, CDR1 is MNHEY and CDR2 is SVGEGT. The CDR3 spans 15 residues. The CDR3 DNA reads as TGTGCCAGCAGTTTAGGGGTTATACGCTCCTACGAGCAGTACTTC. It is translated as CASSLGVIRSYEQYF.

The chain recombines TRBV27 with TRBJ2-7; maybe TRBD1 (6 bases). V dropped 5 bases and J dropped 5 bases, with 13 bases sitting between them. CDR1 and CDR2 from the germline V gene are MNHEY and SMNVEV (reference sequence). This CDR3 has 13 amino acids. The CDR3 nucleotides read TGTGCCAGCAGTCCGGACAGTCCCCACGAGCAGTACTTC. Translating it yields CASSPDSPHEQYF.

V usage is TRBV5-1 and J usage is TRBJ1-2, with 7 bases lining up with TRBD1. Germline values: CDR1 SGHRS, CDR2 YFSETQ. The trim removed 3 bases at V and 4 bases at J, leaving 6 bases unmatched. This CDR3 contains 14 residues. The DNA for the CDR3 is TGCGCCAGCAGCTCCCCGGGACAGATCTATGGCTACACCTTC. The encoded protein is CASSSPGQIYGYTF.